This paragraph reports one T cell receptor beta chain. The data were taken from a study of cytomegalovirus exposure and HLA in healthy donors. The table came from immunoSEQ multiplex PCR; TCRdb's copy has only in-frame clones and leaves some out. The sample has approximately 200,000 clones; around 88% are singletons. CDR1 and CDR2 from the germline V gene are SGHVS and FQNEAQ. CDR3 length equals 18 residues. Unmatched junction bases numbered 12, after V lost 2 bases and J lost 4 bases. Sequenced: PBMCs. This TCR was sampled from a woman under 30 in good health and CMV-seronegative. This chain uses TRBV7-8 with TRBJ2-1; 9 bases are shared with TRBD2. The DNA for the CDR3 is TGTGCCAGCAGCTTATCGAATTTGGAAGGACTAGCGTACAATGAGCAGTTCTTC. This translates into CASSLSNLEGLAYNEQFF.